These T cell receptor beta chains were read from a single sample in a study of cytomegalovirus exposure and HLA in healthy donors. TCRdb keeps only in-frame clones here, not all; method: immunoSEQ multiplex PCR. The sample consists of around 130,000 clones, roughly 80% of them appearing once. Specimen: PBMCs. The receptors come from a male donor in good health and CMV-seropositive. Each CDR3 is given with its conserved first and last residue.

V	CDR3
TRBV6-6	CASSPRVTEAFF
TRBV4-1	CASSQVWVERSPLHF
TRBV2	CASSGGLAPGETQYF
TRBV7-9	CASSLETASGKLFF
TRBV11-2	CASSLDRGGNQPQHF
TRBV11-1	CASSRTGGNYGYTF
TRBV18	CASTPGQGAREQYF
TRBV2	CASSGTGNQPQHF
TRBV5-5	CASSLGQGRQETQYF
TRBV10-3	CAISRTSGGPGGQETQYF
TRBV7-9	CASSRDRGTNEKLFF
TRBV18	CASSPEGDQPQHF
TRBV27	CASSTRGHGLNTIYF
TRBV30	CAWSVRAGGRRPTGELFF
TRBV7-2	CASSLPTVAYEQYF
TRBV27	CASSPGQGTYEQYF
TRBV29-1	CSVSTGVHEQYF
TRBV4-3	CASSQDRQNYNEQFF
TRBV4-3	CASSQDRSSGGYEQYF
TRBV18	CASSPNSGTGGQPQHF
TRBV19	CASSIQGGDSAFF
TRBV5-6	CASSPTLRQGGNTIYF
TRBV18	CASSGVWLAESTGELFF
TRBV5-6	CASSPGLAGGYEQYF
TRBV13	CASSLQGYRRSEQFF
TRBV4-3	CASSQTHRFSSTDTQYF
TRBV28	CASSLWGWERSGANVLTF
TRBV7-2	CASSLGVGGRYTDTQYF
TRBV27	CASSPIGGAGTQYF
TRBV4-1	CASSHLADTEAFF
TRBV6-5	CASKIGESTQYF
TRBV2	CASSEALKRTEAFF
TRBV28	CASSDDRVGSYEQYF
TRBV7-7	CASSLAAGDTDTQYF
TRBV28	CASSPPGQSRHEQFF
TRBV9	CASSPRGELGTGELFF
TRBV4-2	CASSPMAEREIRNEQFF
TRBV28	CASRGGLPPYEQYF
TRBV28	CASSPLNQPQHF
TRBV5-1	CASSRQGGEQFF
TRBV19	CASRLGVVNTEAFF
TRBV4-2	CASSRMGLAGANEQFF
TRBV28	CASSFQGIDTQYF
TRBV5-1	CASSLQGAGVSRETQYF
TRBV7-9	CASSLPETGTYGYTF
TRBV19	CASMGDRSSSYNEQFF
TRBV9	CASSAQRISYEQYF
TRBV7-9	CASSPINLHYGYTF
TRBV4-3	CASSLGQGYEQFF
TRBV6-5	CASSYQGWDEQYF
TRBV5-1	CASSLRSYQETQYF